Following are 4 T cell receptor beta chains from one sample sequenced in a study of beta chain features in type 1 diabetes. The study's findings and limits: When Type 1 diabetes patients were examined, their TCRB CDR3s proved moderately but significantly shorter in all four CD4+ subsets.

Their target antigens are unknown. The sequenced template was cDNA made from the entire isolated RNA. Produced via immunoSEQ multiplex PCR; TCRdb's table is partial and in-frame only. Of 550,000 to 850,000 clones listed, around an eighth are singletons. The material sequenced was naive CD4+ T cells from blood. All receptors derive from a man younger than 35 with type 1 diabetes.

This clone was picked up a small number of times. The chain couples TRBV30 to TRBJ1-5; maybe TRBD1 (5 bases). V was cut by 2 bases and J by 6 bases, with 11 bases left in between. Looked up from germline, CDR1 is GTSNPN and CDR2 is SVGIG (reference sequence). CDR3 length: 13 residues. CDR3 sequence: CAWSWDPSQPQHF. In DNA, the CDR3 is TGTGCCTGGAGTTGGGACCCCAGTCAGCCCCAGCATTTT. Together with reference TRBV30 and TRBJ1-5, the CDR3 gives the full variable domain: SQTIHQWPATLVQPVGSPLSLECTVEGTSNPNLYWYRQAAGRGLQLLFYSVGIGQISSEVPQNLSASRPQDRQFILSSKKLLLSDSGFYLCAWSWDPSQPQHFGDGTRLSIL.

The V and J genes are TRBV5-1 and TRBJ1-5, with a tentative D call TRBD1 (5 bases). Trimming pared 3 bases from V and 1 base from J, leaving 8 bases between. From germline, CDR1 is SGHRS and CDR2 YFSETQ. The length of the CDR3 is 14 residues. The CDR3 region is CASSWDASNQPQHF. The CDR3 coding sequence is TGCGCCAGCAGCTGGGACGCGAGCAATCAGCCCCAGCATTTT.

This clone was counted a few times. This chain links TRBV7-6 with TRBJ2-2, with D perhaps matching TRBD1 (6 bases). The V gene's germline CDR1 is SGHVS and CDR2 FNYEAQ. V lost 4 bases, J lost 3 bases, and 18 bases lay in between. The CDR3 sequence is 17 residues long. CDR3 DNA sequence: TGTGCCAGCAGCTCCGGACAGCCCGGCATCTACACCGGGGAGCTGTTTTTT. Residues: CASSSGQPGIYTGELFF.

This clone has more than one count but fewer than ten. CDR3 coding DNA: TGTGCCAGTAGTATCGTGGTCTTTAATTCACCCCTCCACTTT. Residues: CASSIVVFNSPLHF. This rearrangement joins TRBV19 to TRBJ1-6; the D is unclear. CDR3 length: 14 amino acids. Looked up from germline, CDR1 is LNHDA and CDR2 is SQIVND (reference sequence). The V end lost 3 bases, the J end lost 6 bases, and 9 bases lay between the germline ends.